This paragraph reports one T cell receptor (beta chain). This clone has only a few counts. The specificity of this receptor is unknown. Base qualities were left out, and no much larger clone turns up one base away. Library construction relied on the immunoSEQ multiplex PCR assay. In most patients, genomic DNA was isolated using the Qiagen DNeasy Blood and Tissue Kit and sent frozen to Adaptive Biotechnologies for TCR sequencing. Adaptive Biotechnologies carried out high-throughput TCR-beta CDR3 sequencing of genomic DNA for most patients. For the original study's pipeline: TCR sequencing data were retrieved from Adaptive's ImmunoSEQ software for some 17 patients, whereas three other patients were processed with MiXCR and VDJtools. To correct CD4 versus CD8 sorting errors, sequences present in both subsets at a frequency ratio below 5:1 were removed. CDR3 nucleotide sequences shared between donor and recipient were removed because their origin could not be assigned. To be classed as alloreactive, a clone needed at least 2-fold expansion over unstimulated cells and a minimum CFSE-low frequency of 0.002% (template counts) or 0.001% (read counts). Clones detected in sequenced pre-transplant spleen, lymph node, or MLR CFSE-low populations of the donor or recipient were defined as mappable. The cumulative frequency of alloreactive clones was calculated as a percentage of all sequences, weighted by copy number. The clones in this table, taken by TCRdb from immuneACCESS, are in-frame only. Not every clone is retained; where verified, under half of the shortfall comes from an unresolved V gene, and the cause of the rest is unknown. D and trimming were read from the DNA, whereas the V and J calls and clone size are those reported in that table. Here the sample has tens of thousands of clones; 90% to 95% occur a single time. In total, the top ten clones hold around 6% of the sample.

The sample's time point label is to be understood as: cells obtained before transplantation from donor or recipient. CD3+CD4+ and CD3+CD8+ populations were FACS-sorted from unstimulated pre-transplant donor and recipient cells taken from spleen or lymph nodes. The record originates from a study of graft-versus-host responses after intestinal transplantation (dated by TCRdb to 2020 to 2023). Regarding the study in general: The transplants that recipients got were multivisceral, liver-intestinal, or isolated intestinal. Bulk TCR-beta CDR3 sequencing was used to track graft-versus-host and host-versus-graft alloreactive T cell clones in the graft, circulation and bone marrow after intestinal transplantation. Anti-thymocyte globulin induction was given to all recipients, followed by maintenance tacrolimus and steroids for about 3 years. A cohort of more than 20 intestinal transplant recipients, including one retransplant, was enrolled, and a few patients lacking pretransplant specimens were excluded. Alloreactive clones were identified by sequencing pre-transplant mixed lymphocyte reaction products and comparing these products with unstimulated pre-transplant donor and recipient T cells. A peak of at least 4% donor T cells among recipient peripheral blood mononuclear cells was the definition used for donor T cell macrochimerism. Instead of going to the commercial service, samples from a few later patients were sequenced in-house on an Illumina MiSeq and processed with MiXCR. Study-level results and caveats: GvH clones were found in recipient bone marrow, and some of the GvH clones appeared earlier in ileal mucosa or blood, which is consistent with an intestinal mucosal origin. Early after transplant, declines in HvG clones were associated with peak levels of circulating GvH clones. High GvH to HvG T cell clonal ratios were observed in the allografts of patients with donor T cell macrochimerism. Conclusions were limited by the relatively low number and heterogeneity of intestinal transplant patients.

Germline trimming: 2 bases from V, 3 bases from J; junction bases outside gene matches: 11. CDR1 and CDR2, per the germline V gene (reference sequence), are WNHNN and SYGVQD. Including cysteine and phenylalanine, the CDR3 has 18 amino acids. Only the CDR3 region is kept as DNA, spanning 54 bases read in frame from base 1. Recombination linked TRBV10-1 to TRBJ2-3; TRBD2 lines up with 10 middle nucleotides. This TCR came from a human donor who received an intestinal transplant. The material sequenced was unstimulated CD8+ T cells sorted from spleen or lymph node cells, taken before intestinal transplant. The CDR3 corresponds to CASSETDPLAGATDTQYF. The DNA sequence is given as TGCGCCAGCAGTGAGACGGACCCGCTAGCGGGGGCGACAGATACGCAGTATTTT.